Below, 21 T cell receptor beta chains from the same sample are listed, as sequenced in a study of blood T cell repertoires in COVID-19. Sequenced by immunoSEQ multiplex PCR; TCRdb stores in-frame clones only, minus some. The sample lists more than 100,000 clones, almost 90% occurring once. Sequenced sample: peripheral blood. All receptors derive from a woman in her forties or fifties with active or convalescent COVID-19.

This chain joins TRBV20-1 and TRBJ2-7, with TRBD1 matching 7 bases. Germline CDR1 reads DFQATT; CDR2 reads SNEGSKA (reference sequence). CDR3 size: 15 residues. V lost 3 bases and J lost 9; bases outside the gene matches: 17. CDR3 region: CSASNPGRGNLGQYF. In DNA form, the CDR3 reads TGCAGTGCTAGTAACCCCGGCAGGGGGAATTTAGGGCAGTACTTC.

The V and J genes are TRBV15 and TRBJ2-3, with D hard to call. The ends were cut back, 0 bases at V and 5 bases at J, with 12 bases in the middle. The germline CDR1 and CDR2 sequences are LNHNV and YYDKDF (reference sequence). CDR3 size: 15 residues. The chain's CDR3 is CATSREVSFGDTQYF. The CDR3 DNA reads TGTGCCACCAGCAGAGAGGTTAGTTTCGGAGATACGCAGTATTTT.

Written as DNA, the CDR3 is TGTGCCAGCAGCTTAACGGACAGGGTTGACACCGGGGAGCTGTTTTTT. Its protein is CASSLTDRVDTGELFF. The V call is TRBV7-3, the J call TRBJ2-2; TRBD1 agrees at 8 bases. Germline lookup yields CDR1 SGHTA and CDR2 FQGTGA. The junction had 3 bases not matched to a gene; V was cut back by 0 bases and J by 3 bases. This CDR3 contains 16 residues.

The CDR3 protein is CASSQELFLYEQYF. The CDR3 DNA is TGTGCCAGCAGCCAAGAACTGTTTCTCTACGAGCAGTACTTC. V is TRBV4-2 and J is TRBJ2-7; D unclear. V was pared by 0 bases and J by 3 bases, with 9 bases between. The CDR3 loop spans 14 amino acids. Germline CDR1 LGHNA, CDR2 YNFKEQ.

The rearrangement joins TRBV15 to TRBJ2-7, with D possibly TRBD2 on 5 matching bases. This CDR3 is built from 14 residues. Trimming cost V 0 bases and J 3 bases, with 9 bases left between them. Germline V gene sequence: CDR1 LNHNV, CDR2 YYDKDF (reference sequence). The CDR3 sequence: CATSRDRGYYEQYF. The CDR3, as DNA: TGTGCCACCAGCAGAGATCGAGGGTACTACGAGCAGTACTTC.

The rearrangement links TRBV11-2 to TRBJ1-6, with TRBD1 matching over 8 bases. CDR1 is SGHAT and CDR2 is FQNNGV in the germline V gene. The J segment lost 6 bases and the V segment lost 3 bases, leaving 7 bases of the junction unmatched. The CDR3 sequence is 16 residues long. For the CDR3, the DNA is TGTGCCAGCAGCTTGTCCACAGGGGGGCGTAATTCACCCCTCCACTTT. Translated, it gives CASSLSTGGRNSPLHF.

The chain employs TRBV11-2 and TRBJ2-7; 14 positions match TRBD2. The CDR3 has 14 amino acids. Germline CDR1 reads SGHAT; CDR2 reads FQNNGV. With 5 bases clipped from V and 7 bases from J, the junction kept 4 bases outside the gene matches. Here the CDR3 reads CASSTWTSGREQYF. The CDR3 DNA reads TGTGCCAGCAGCACTTGGACTAGCGGGAGGGAGCAGTACTTC.

V and J are TRBV7-9 and TRBJ2-7; D perhaps matches TRBD2 (6 bases). Germline assignment: CDR1 SEHNR and CDR2 FQNEAQ (reference sequence). The CDR3 consists of 14 residues. The V end was cut by 5 bases, the J end by 7 bases, with 18 bases between. As DNA, the CDR3 is TGTGCCAGCAGCCCGGACATATCTGGAGGGGAGCAGTACTTC. It specifies CASSPDISGGEQYF. The whole variable domain, remainder taken from reference TRBV7-9 and TRBJ2-7, is DTGVSQNPRHKITKRGQNVTFRCDPISEHNRLYWYRQTLGQGPEFLTYFQNEAQLEKSRLLSDRFSAERPKGSFSTLEIQRTEQGDSAMYLCASSPDISGGEQYFGPGTRLTVT.

V is TRBV28 and J is TRBJ1-5; the match to TRBD1 covers 7 bases. The germline V gene has CDR1 MDHEN and CDR2 SYDVKM. This CDR3 region has 13 residues. The J segment lost 4 bases and the V segment lost 8 bases, leaving 5 bases of the junction unmatched. The CDR3 DNA follows: TGTGCCAGCCGACGGGACAGAAATCAGCCCCAGCATTTT. It encodes CASRRDRNQPQHF.

The chain is built from TRBV10-3 and TRBJ2-1; 9 bases agree with TRBD2. J gave up 7 bases and V 2 bases, and 9 bases lay outside the gene matches. Per the germline V gene, CDR1 is ENHRY and CDR2 is SYGVKD. The CDR3 covers 16 residues. The chain's CDR3 is CAISETLAGTGNEQFF. CDR3 in DNA: TGTGCCATCAGTGAGACCCTAGCGGGGACCGGGAATGAGCAGTTCTTC.

The V call is TRBV2, the J call TRBJ2-5; 7 bases align to TRBD1. This CDR3 has 12 amino acids. The germline V gene encodes CDR1 SNHLY and CDR2 FYNNEI. Trimming took 6 bases from V and 5 from J; bases not matched to a gene: 3. Written as DNA, the CDR3 is TGTGCCAGCAGGGGACAGTTGGAGACCCAGTACTTC. This gives the protein CASRGQLETQYF.

The genes are TRBV28 and TRBJ2-1; D is ambiguous. The germline gives CDR1 MDHEN, CDR2 SYDVKM. Trimming cost V 3 bases and J 6 bases, with 9 bases left between them. CDR3 size: 13 residues. CDR3: CASSFLGANEQFF. The CDR3 DNA is TGTGCCAGCAGTTTCCTCGGAGCCAATGAGCAGTTCTTC.

V is TRBV24-1 and J is TRBJ1-1, with D possibly TRBD1 on 6 matching bases. Germline V gene data show CDR1 as KGHDR and CDR2 as SFDVKD. V was trimmed by 5 bases and J by 3 bases, leaving 12 bases between them. CDR3 length equals 14 residues. CDR3: CATSVGGHDTEAFF. The CDR3 nucleotides read TGTGCCACCAGTGTCGGGGGGCACGACACTGAAGCTTTCTTT.

The rearrangement uses TRBV27 and TRBJ1-6; D possibly corresponds to TRBD1 (5 bases). The CDR3 has 16 residues. Germline values: CDR1 MNHEY, CDR2 SMNVEV (reference sequence). The V end lost 5 bases, the J end lost 5 bases, and 16 bases lay between the germline ends. CDR3 in amino acids: CASSTRVFADNSPLHF. In nucleotides, the CDR3 is TGTGCCAGCAGTACCAGGGTTTTTGCGGATAATTCACCCCTCCACTTT.

The chain uses TRBV7-2 and TRBJ2-1; D not resolved. This CDR3 comprises 15 residues. Per the germline V gene, CDR1 is SGHTA and CDR2 is FQGNSA. Trimming shortened V by 0 bases and J by 6 bases, and 12 bases separated the two germline ends. In nucleotides, the CDR3 is TGTGCCAGCAGCTTAGCGAGGTTGGCGAGCAATGAGCAGTTCTTC. Encoded protein: CASSLARLASNEQFF.

The V call is TRBV4-3, the J call TRBJ1-6; possible D gene TRBD1, 6 bases. V was pared by 0 bases and J by 5 bases, with 14 bases between. Looked up from germline, CDR1 is LGHNA and CDR2 is YSLEER. The CDR3 spans 17 residues. CDR3 bases: TGCGCCAGCAGCCAAGATCGAACAGGGCTAGATAATTCACCCCTCCACTTT. Protein: CASSQDRTGLDNSPLHF.

The gene calls are TRBV9 and TRBJ2-1, with 7 bases matching TRBD1. The CDR3 totals 16 residues. From germline, CDR1 is SGDLS and CDR2 YYNGEE. V was clipped by 2 bases and J by 1 base; unmatched bases: 6. The CDR3: CASSVLPGQSYNEQFF. The CDR3 coding sequence is TGTGCCAGCAGCGTCCTTCCGGGACAGTCCTACAATGAGCAGTTCTTC.

This clone came up a few times. V usage is TRBV10-3 and J usage is TRBJ2-3; 9 bases fit TRBD2. Germline V CDR1 and CDR2: ENHRY, SYGVKD. This CDR3 comprises 19 residues. With 3 bases clipped from V and 3 bases from J, the junction kept 16 bases outside the gene matches. In DNA form, the CDR3 reads TGTGCCATCAGTGATCCTAGCGGGGTAGGCTCAAGGGGGACAGATACGCAGTATTTT. The encoded protein is CAISDPSGVGSRGTDTQYF.

The V call is TRBV28, the J call TRBJ2-1, with 10 bases aligning to TRBD2. This CDR3 region has 14 residues. Losses at the gene ends were 6 bases for V and 9 bases for J; bases not matched to a gene: 8. The V gene's germline CDR1 is MDHEN and CDR2 SYDVKM. CDR3 residues: CASSQSGRAGEQFF. The CDR3 coding sequence is TGTGCCAGCAGCCAAAGCGGGAGGGCCGGTGAGCAGTTCTTC.

The chain has TRBV7-9 and TRBJ2-1, with 8 nucleotides matching TRBD1. With 7 bases clipped from V and 3 bases from J, the junction kept 5 bases outside the gene matches. The CDR3 consists of 14 residues. CDR1 is SEHNR and CDR2 is FQNEAQ in the germline V gene (reference sequence). The CDR3 coding sequence is TGTGCCAGCACTCCAGGGGGCGTCTACAATGAGCAGTTCTTC. Translated: CASTPGGVYNEQFF.

This clone occurred once. The chain joins TRBV18 to TRBJ2-4, with a possible D match to TRBD2 (6 bases). The CDR3 runs to 14 residues. CDR1 and CDR2 (germline): KGHSH, LQKENI. Trimming pared 4 bases from V and 9 bases from J, leaving 16 bases between. CDR3 DNA: TGTGCCAGCTCACAGATGGAGGGCACGGCCATTCAGTACTTC. Translated: CASSQMEGTAIQYF.